This T cell receptor (beta chain) emerged from a study of T cell responses to AZD1222 COVID-19 vaccine. Study-wide results and caveats: Females made up more of the donors, who were largely white British, and clonal diversity may have come out too low. Spike-wide coverage was observed for vaccine-associated CD4 TCRs, with dominant responses at 160-218 and 743-854.

Produced via immunoSEQ multiplex PCR; TCRdb's table is partial and in-frame only. The sample yields about 86,000 clones, approximately 89% seen once. As regards this clone: What it binds is not known.

Germline trimming cut 0 bases from V and 6 bases from J; bases unmatched to any gene: 10. CDR1 LNHDA and CDR2 SQIVND come from the germline V gene (reference sequence). This CDR3 is 17 amino acids long. This chain connects TRBV19 to TRBJ2-1, with 8 nucleotides matching TRBD2. Source: peripheral blood, taken on day 0 of AZD1222 vaccination. This TCR came from an adult in good health. CDR3 nucleotides: TGTGCCAGTAGTATAGAGATTGGACGGGGGGGCCGCAATGAGCAGTTCTTC. Residues: CASSIEIGRGGRNEQFF.